Shown below are 21 T cell receptor beta chains from a single sample sequenced in a study of blood T cells in healthy people across ages. Then a second PCR, running roughly 7 to 11 cycles, was carried out with a sample-barcoded 5' primer and a J-beta primer mix. TCRdb called the 5' RACE reads again in MiXCR, with one record for every CDR3 protein. The data contain more than 550,000 distinct CDR3 sequences, 20% to 25% of them singletons. Sample: blood. Source of these receptors: a man between 65 and 80 years old in good health.

This clonotype has only a few counts. At one end the junction does not follow the germline gene, possibly because of a read error. J is TRBJ2-5 and V is TRBV29-1; 12 nucleotides line up with TRBD2. Germline V gene lookup returns CDR1 SQVTM and CDR2 ANQGSEA. This CDR3 has 12 amino acids. The CDR3 sequence: CSVEGLAGEINF. CDR3 sequence (DNA): TGCAGCGTTGAAGGACTAGCGGGAGAAATAAACTTC.

A few counts support this clonotype. This chain connects TRBV6-6 to TRBJ1-5; TRBD1 matches 7 bases. Trimming took 2 bases from V and 5 from J; bases not matched to a gene: 6. The germline V gene has CDR1 MNHNY and CDR2 SVGAGI (reference sequence). The CDR3 extends over 15 amino acids. The CDR3 region is CASSYLTGLDQPQHF. The CDR3 DNA follows: TGTGCCAGCAGTTACCTGACAGGGTTGGATCAGCCCCAGCATTTT.

V gene TRBV10-2 combines with J gene TRBJ1-5; D not certain. Germline CDR1 WSHSY, CDR2 SAAADI. The V gene lost 0 bases and the J gene lost 5 bases, with 8 bases spanning the gap. The length of the CDR3 is 14 residues. CDR3 amino acids: CASSESLVHQPQHF. For the CDR3, the DNA is TGCGCCAGCAGTGAGTCCTTAGTACATCAGCCCCAGCATTTT.

The table lists this clonotype with a few counts. The CDR3 DNA reads as TGTGCCAGCAGTTTAAGATTTACCATGCACGAGCAGTACTTC. Protein sequence: CASSLRFTMHEQYF. V and J are TRBV12-3 or TRBV12-4 and TRBJ2-7; D call uncertain. V was pared by 2 bases and J by 5 bases, with 13 bases between. CDR3 size: 14 residues.

The J gene is TRBJ2-1, the V gene TRBV29-1, with unresolved D. The CDR3 spans 14 residues. Trimming cost V 0 bases and J 3 bases, with 9 bases left between them. Germline V gives CDR1 SQVTM, CDR2 ANQGSEA. The CDR3 nucleotides are TGCAGCGTTGAAGATCCCCCTAGCTACAATGAGCAGTTCTTC. The encoded protein is CSVEDPPSYNEQFF.

This clonotype showed up just a few times. The V gene is TRBV19, the J gene TRBJ2-6; D unresolved. The CDR3 is made up of 17 amino acids. The germline V gene encodes CDR1 LNHDA and CDR2 SQIVND (reference sequence). V was shortened by 6 bases and J by 2 bases, with 17 bases between the two germline ends. CDR3 protein: CASRISRLEAGANVLTF. In nucleotides, the CDR3 is TGTGCCAGTAGGATTTCGCGGTTGGAAGCTGGGGCCAACGTCCTGACTTTC.

The chain recombines TRBV20-1 with TRBJ2-1, with 8 bases that match TRBD1. This CDR3 spans 14 amino acids. J lost 6 bases, V lost 5 bases, and 9 bases had no gene match. CDR1 and CDR2 from the germline V gene are DFQATT and SNEGSKA (reference sequence). Written as DNA, the CDR3 is TGCAGTGCTGTTAGGCCAGGGGGCATCAATGAGCAGTTCTTC. Translating it yields CSAVRPGGINEQFF.

This clonotype was seen more than once but under ten times. The rearrangement joins TRBV10-3 to TRBJ2-3; weak D call: TRBD2 (6 bases). This CDR3 comprises 18 residues. Germline CDR1 ENHRY, CDR2 SYGVKD. V gave up 2 bases and J gave up 2 bases, with 20 bases separating them. Here the CDR3 reads CAISEVELARQFTDTQYF. The CDR3 DNA is TGTGCCATCAGTGAGGTCGAACTAGCCCGACAGTTCACAGATACGCAGTATTTT.

The J gene is TRBJ2-1, the V gene TRBV20-1; tentatively, D is TRBD2 (6 bases). The CDR3 is 13 amino acids. Per the germline V gene, CDR1 is DFQATT and CDR2 is SNEGSKA (reference sequence). Trimming removed 1 base at V and 7 bases at J, with 11 bases between. CDR3 DNA sequence: TGCAGTGCTAGAGTGCGACTAGGGAATGAGCAGTTCTTC. Amino acid sequence: CSARVRLGNEQFF.

The rearrangement uses TRBV20-1 and TRBJ1-2; TRBD1 matches 7 bases. CDR1 is DFQATT, CDR2 SNEGSKA, per germline (reference sequence). The junction had 3 bases not matched to a gene; V was cut back by 5 bases and J by 0 bases. This CDR3 is built from 13 residues. This CDR3 is CSAPGTANYGYTF. CDR3 sequence (DNA): TGCAGTGCTCCAGGGACAGCTAACTATGGCTACACCTTC.

This clonotype was observed a few times. V gene TRBV19 combines with J gene TRBJ1-2; D is unresolved. The ends were cut back, 2 bases at V and 8 bases at J, with 12 bases in the middle. The CDR3 covers 13 residues. The V gene's germline CDR1 is LNHDA and CDR2 SQIVND (reference sequence). CDR3 residues: CASSIPGPSGYTF. CDR3 nucleotide sequence: TGTGCCAGTAGTATACCCGGGCCCTCGGGCTACACCTTC.

This clonotype showed up just a few times. The chain uses TRBV20-1 and TRBJ2-1; 14 positions match TRBD2. CDR3 length equals 15 residues. Germline CDR1 reads DFQATT; CDR2 reads SNEGSKA (reference sequence). The V segment lost 3 bases and the J segment 8 bases; nucleotides outside the gene matches: 6. The CDR3 loop reads CSASPGTSGSHEQFF. CDR3 DNA: TGCAGTGCTAGTCCCGGGACTAGCGGGAGTCATGAGCAGTTCTTC.

This clonotype occurred a few times. V is TRBV5-1 and J is TRBJ1-1; D gene uncertain. The V gene's germline CDR1 is SGHRS and CDR2 YFSETQ. Trimming cost V 0 bases and J 8 bases, with 11 bases left between them. This CDR3 region has 13 residues. CDR3 sequence (DNA): TGCGCCAGCAGCTTGGAAGTTTTGGACGAAGCTTTCTTT. Residues: CASSLEVLDEAFF.

V gene TRBV20-1 combines with J gene TRBJ2-3, with D possibly matching TRBD2 (5 bases). Trimming removed 4 bases at V and 4 bases at J, with 6 bases between. The CDR3 covers 11 residues. CDR1 is DFQATT, CDR2 SNEGSKA, per germline (reference sequence). For the CDR3, the DNA is TGCAGTGCTAAGAGGGCAGATACGCAGTATTTT. Translating gives CSAKRADTQYF.

This clonotype was seen more than once but under ten times. The chain uses TRBV20-1 and TRBJ2-1; 11 nucleotides align to TRBD2. CDR1 is DFQATT and CDR2 is SNEGSKA in the germline V gene (reference sequence). The CDR3 sequence is 14 residues long. Trimming removed 6 bases from V and 7 bases from J; junction bases left unmatched: 8. CDR3 loop: CSALSSGGSNEQFF. CDR3 in DNA: TGCAGTGCCCTCTCTAGCGGGGGGTCGAATGAGCAGTTCTTC.

This chain uses TRBV12-3 or TRBV12-4 with TRBJ2-3; perhaps D is TRBD1 or TRBD2 (5 bases each). Between the trimmed V and J ends, which lost 5 bases and 4 bases, there was a span of 19 bases. The CDR3 runs 16 residues. CDR3 bases: TGTGCCAGCAGTCCCCGACGCCGAGGGACCGCAGATACGCAGTATTTT. Protein product: CASSPRRRGTADTQYF.

This clonotype occurred a few times. V usage is TRBV20-1 and J usage is TRBJ2-3; D remains unclear. The V end lost 3 bases, the J end lost 4 bases, and 14 bases lay between the germline ends. Germline lookup yields CDR1 DFQATT and CDR2 SNEGSKA (reference sequence). The CDR3 has 14 residues. This chain's CDR3 is CSARANVAADTQYF. CDR3 DNA sequence: TGCAGTGCTAGGGCTAATGTAGCTGCAGATACGCAGTATTTT.

This clonotype has at least ten counts. The chain recombines TRBV6-6 with TRBJ1-2; D unclear. The CDR3 consists of 14 residues. The germline V gene has CDR1 MNHNY and CDR2 SVGAGI (reference sequence). The V end lost 4 bases, the J end lost 3 bases, and 12 bases lay between the germline ends. The CDR3 nucleotides read TGTGCCAGCAGTTCTTGGACCGGGGACTATGGCTACACCTTC. Amino acids: CASSSWTGDYGYTF.

The J gene is TRBJ2-5, the V gene TRBV12-3 or TRBV12-4; possibly TRBD2 for D (6 bases). Matching the DNA end better, TRBJ2-1 makes the J call doubtful. This CDR3 contains 13 residues. The chain's CDR3 is CASSKRTNNEQFF. The DNA of the CDR3 is TGTGCCAGCAGCAAACGGACTAACAATGAGCAGTTCTTC.

This clonotype was counted between two and nine times. V usage is TRBV5-1 and J usage is TRBJ2-1; D might be TRBD1 (6 bases). V dropped 4 bases and J dropped 3 bases, with 11 bases sitting between them. The germline V gene has CDR1 SGHRS and CDR2 YFSETQ. The CDR3 is 14 residues long. The CDR3 bases are TGCGCCAGCAGCCTCGGGACATACTACAATGAGCAGTTCTTC. This gives the protein CASSLGTYYNEQFF.

As concerns this clonotype: The junction does not match germline at one end; this may be a read error. The chain carries TRBV2 and TRBJ2-1, with TRBD2 identical over 8 bases. There are 14 residues in the CDR3. The V gene's germline CDR1 is SNHLY and CDR2 FYNNEI. The CDR3 coding sequence is TGTGCCAGCAGGGGGTTTAGCGGGGCGGATGACCAGTTCTTC. This codes for CASRGFSGADDQFF.